The 12 T cell receptor beta chains below all came from one sample that was sequenced in a study of human T cells and chemical hapten exposure. Each CDR3 protein is one row after TCRdb ran MiXCR on the RACE reads. Among roughly 150,000 distinct CDR3 sequences listed, approximately 12% were seen once. Indicated time point: patch test 2, 6 weeks after DPC sensitization. The treatment denotes: therapeutic diphenylcyclopropenone sensitization with weekly scalp DPC. The source material was whole blood, sampled in connection with sensitization to the hapten diphenylcyclopropenone (DPC). These receptors were collected from a woman in her 50s with alopecia areata. Some clones in this sample may be carry-over from other donors' samples.

The chain joins TRBV10-3 to TRBJ1-4; the D is unclear. With 3 bases removed from V and 6 bases from J, the gap between germline ends came to 8 bases. CDR1 ENHRY and CDR2 SYGVKD come from the germline V gene. This CDR3 region has 13 residues. This CDR3 reads CAISDRADEKLFF. The CDR3 coding sequence is TGTGCCATCAGTGACCGAGCTGATGAAAAACTGTTTTTT.

This clonotype occurred a few times. The CDR3 coding sequence is TGTGCCAGCAGTGAACGGCGACTAGCCCTAGGGGATGAGCAGTTCTTC. Protein product: CASSERRLALGDEQFF. The J gene is TRBJ2-1, the V gene TRBV2; 7 nucleotides match TRBD2. The CDR3 length is 16 residues. V shed 2 bases and J 8 bases; nucleotides not matched to a gene: 12. Germline V gene lookup returns CDR1 SNHLY and CDR2 FYNNEI.

This clonotype was found many times. CDR3 DNA: TGTGCCAGCAGCGTAGCTCGGCAGACGAACTATGGCTACACCTTC. This sequence encodes CASSVARQTNYGYTF. The chain uses TRBV9 and TRBJ1-2; D gene unclear. The CDR3 spans 15 residues. Trimming removed 0 bases from V and 2 bases from J, with 11 bases in between. Germline CDR1 is SGDLS and CDR2 is YYNGEE.

In its sample, this clonotype was seen a few times. V gene TRBV20-1 combines with J gene TRBJ1-3; possible D gene TRBD1, 6 bases. The V gene's germline CDR1 is DFQATT and CDR2 SNEGSKA (reference sequence). V was pared by 5 bases and J by 5 bases, with 16 bases between. The CDR3 is 14 residues long. The DNA of the CDR3 is TGCAGTGCTGGCGGGGGGGCCCTCCGAAACACCATATATTTT. Residues: CSAGGGALRNTIYF.

This clonotype was observed at least ten times. The V and J genes are TRBV6-2 or TRBV6-3 and TRBJ2-5; 10 positions agree with TRBD2. V gave up 7 bases and J gave up 3 bases; unmatched junction bases: 2. This CDR3 spans 13 amino acids. The germline V gene encodes CDR1 MNHEY and CDR2 SVGEGT. The CDR3 sequence: CASNGLAEETQYF. The DNA for the CDR3 is TGTGCCAGCAATGGACTAGCGGAAGAGACCCAGTACTTC.

Comment on this clonotype: A read error may explain this, as a much larger clone is one base away. V usage is TRBV20-1 and J usage is TRBJ1-2; 7 nucleotides line up with TRBD1. This CDR3 is 14 amino acids long. Germline CDR1 and CDR2: DFQATT and SNEGSKA (reference sequence). The CDR3 nucleotides read TGCAGTACTAGAGAATCGGGACAGCGGGTGCGCTACACCTTC. It codes for CSTRESGQRVRYTF.

This chain uses TRBV7-9 with TRBJ2-3; D possibly corresponds to TRBD2 (6 bases). CDR1 and CDR2 from the germline V gene are SEHNR and FQNEAQ (reference sequence). CDR3 length: 17 amino acids. Trimming took off 5 bases at V and 0 bases at J, with 18 bases between the two ends. CDR3 sequence: CASSPLAGLTSTDTQYF. DNA of the CDR3: TGTGCCAGCAGCCCGCTGGCGGGACTCACTAGCACAGATACGCAGTATTTT.

This clonotype turned up a few times. This chain's CDR3 is CASSYSRLNTEAFF. In DNA form, the CDR3 reads TGTGCCAGCAGTTACTCGAGACTGAACACTGAAGCTTTCTTT. The rearrangement uses TRBV6-5 and TRBJ1-1; D remains ambiguous. Germline assignment: CDR1 MNHEY and CDR2 SVGAGI. V lost 0 bases and J lost 0, with 5 bases in between. The CDR3 runs 14 residues.

This clonotype was counted only a few times. V is TRBV6-2 or TRBV6-3 and J is TRBJ2-7; 9 nucleotides agree with TRBD1. Germline V gene data show CDR1 as MNHEY and CDR2 as SVGEGT. There are 12 residues in the CDR3. Germline trimming cut 10 bases from V and 9 bases from J; bases unmatched to any gene: 10. The chain's CDR3 is CAIATGGKAQYF. The CDR3 DNA sequence: TGTGCCATCGCGACAGGGGGAAAGGCGCAGTACTTC.

This clonotype has just a few counts. The V and J genes are TRBV6-2 or TRBV6-3 and TRBJ2-7; 9 nucleotides line up with TRBD1. The germline V gene has CDR1 MNHEY and CDR2 SVGEGT. The CDR3 totals 16 residues. With V trimmed by 6 bases and J by 1 base, 10 bases remained unmatched. This chain's CDR3 is CASSAPGTGRSYEQYF. Written as DNA, the CDR3 is TGTGCCAGCAGCGCACCCGGGACAGGGCGTTCCTACGAGCAGTACTTC.

J is TRBJ2-5 and V is TRBV3-1; tentatively, D is TRBD1 (6 bases). The V gene lost 0 bases and the J gene lost 4 bases, with 9 bases spanning the gap. Germline V CDR1 and CDR2: LGHDT, YNNKEL (reference sequence). The CDR3 covers 14 residues. The CDR3, as DNA: TGTGCCAGCAGCCAAGATCAGGGGTCAGAGACCCAGTACTTC. It encodes CASSQDQGSETQYF.

The chain links TRBV19 to TRBJ1-5, with a weak D call TRBD1 (6 bases). Germline V gene sequence: CDR1 LNHDA, CDR2 SQIVND (reference sequence). V was shortened by 5 bases and J by 6 bases, with 11 bases between the two germline ends. The CDR3 has 13 residues. The CDR3 sequence is CASSPGATQPQHF. CDR3 DNA sequence: TGTGCCAGTAGTCCAGGGGCGACTCAGCCCCAGCATTTT.